A selection of T cell receptor beta chains follows, all from one sample in a study of blood T cells in healthy people across ages. TCRdb called the 5' RACE reads again in MiXCR, with one record for every CDR3 protein. The sample contains 700,000 to 900,000 distinct CDR3 sequences, under 30% of which appear only once. These data are also associated with another study on T cells of mothers and their children.

Sequenced input: blood. The receptors here all came from a boy aged 10-17 years in good health. The CDR3 runs from the conserved cysteine through the conserved F or W. The D gene is left open where the match is weak. Some rows have no size entry. The others give once, few or many, or a class for an expanded clone.

cdr3_aa,cdr3_nt,j_call,cdr3_length,clone_size,v_call,d_call
CASSQDWQGGQPQHF,TGTGCCAGCAGCCAAGATTGGCAGGGTGGGCAGCCCCAGCATTTT,TRBJ1-5,15,-,TRBV4-2,-
CATSSSGGVETQYF,TGTGCCACCAGCAGCAGCGGGGGGGTTGAGACCCAGTACTTC,TRBJ2-5,14,-,TRBV15,TRBD2
CASSLDWADTQYF,TGCGCCAGCAGCTTAGACTGGGCAGATACGCAGTATTTT,TRBJ2-3,13,-,TRBV5-1,-
CASSIGREQYF,TGTGCCAGCAGTATTGGGCGCGAGCAGTACTTC,TRBJ2-7,11,few,TRBV12-3/TRBV12-4,-
CASSPTSGAQQFF,TGCGCCAGCAGCCCGACTAGCGGGGCCCAGCAGTTCTTC,TRBJ2-1,13,-,TRBV4-1,TRBD2
CASSYPPGQTFYEQYF,TGTGCCAGCAGTTACCCTCCGGGACAAACATTCTACGAGCAGTACTTC,TRBJ2-7,16,-,TRBV6-2/TRBV6-3,-
CASSYRGQGETYNEQFF,TGTGCCAGCAGCTACCGTGGACAGGGCGAAACCTACAATGAGCAGTTCTTC,TRBJ2-1,17,few,TRBV7-8,TRBD1
CAISEGLFLDRAETQYF,TGTGCCATCAGTGAGGGCCTCTTTTTAGACAGGGCGGAGACCCAGTACTTC,TRBJ2-5,17,-,TRBV10-3,TRBD1
CASSPGLLEQFF,TGTGCCAGCAGCCCAGGACTATTAGAGCAGTTCTTC,TRBJ2-1,12,-,TRBV3-1,-
CATSDPQGEVQETQYF,TGTGCCACCAGTGATCCCCAGGGGGAGGTCCAAGAGACCCAGTACTTC,TRBJ2-5,16,-,TRBV24-1,-
CASSLASGQGTEAFF,TGTGCCAGCAGCTTAGCGTCCGGACAGGGCACTGAAGCTTTCTTT,TRBJ1-1,15,few,TRBV7-6,TRBD1
CASARQPNEKLFF,TGTGCCAGCGCACGACAGCCTAATGAAAAACTGTTTTTT,TRBJ1-4,13,-,TRBV7-3,-
CASSSGLPDQPQHF,TGTGCCAGCAGTTCGGGTCTCCCAGATCAGCCCCAGCATTTT,TRBJ1-5,14,few,TRBV7-2,-
CATSVGRNYEQYF,TGTGCCACCAGTGTCGGGAGGAACTACGAGCAGTACTTC,TRBJ2-7,13,-,TRBV24-1,TRBD2
CASSFGDDMNTEAFF,TGCGCCAGCAGCTTTGGTGATGACATGAACACTGAAGCTTTCTTT,TRBJ1-1,15,-,TRBV5-1,-
CAWSVGGTQYF,TGTGCCTGGAGTGTAGGGGGGACCCAGTACTTC,TRBJ2-5,11,-,TRBV30,-
CASSQPLGNEQFF,TGTGCCAGCAGCCAGCCGCTTGGGAATGAGCAGTTCTTC,TRBJ2-1,13,-,TRBV7-9,-
CASSLAGSPSTDTQYF,TGTGCCAGCAGCTTGGCGGGCAGTCCTAGCACAGATACGCAGTATTTT,TRBJ2-3,16,-,TRBV5-6,-
CASSPARELFF,TGTGCCAGCAGCCCCGCAAGGGAGCTGTTTTTT,TRBJ2-2,11,few,TRBV3-1,-
CSVRRVGSPEQYF,TGCAGCGTTAGGAGGGTAGGAAGCCCCGAGCAGTACTTC,TRBJ2-7,13,-,TRBV29-1,-
CASSILAGSTDTQYF,TGTGCCAGCAGTATACTCGCAGGGAGCACAGATACGCAGTATTTT,TRBJ2-3,15,once,TRBV6-5,-
CASSQVSAAQETQYF,TGTGCCAGCAGCCAAGTCTCGGCAGCCCAAGAGACCCAGTACTTC,TRBJ2-5,15,few,TRBV4-2,-
CASSSSSGGLRETQYF,TGCGCCAGCAGCTCTTCCTCAGGGGGACTTCGGGAGACCCAGTACTTC,TRBJ2-5,16,few,TRBV5-1,-
CASSVEEMSGTENEKLFF,TGTGCCAGCAGCGTAGAGGAGATGAGTGGGACGGAGAATGAAAAACTGTTTTTT,TRBJ1-4,18,-,TRBV9,-
CAISEEDSNQPQHF,TGTGCCATCAGTGAAGAAGATAGCAATCAGCCCCAGCATTTT,TRBJ1-5,14,-,TRBV10-3,-
CASSYGQATGELFF,TGTGCCAGCAGTTACGGACAGGCCACCGGGGAGCTGTTTTTT,TRBJ2-2,14,many,TRBV6-2/TRBV6-3,TRBD1
CSASPTGGRSSGELFF,TGCAGTGCTAGTCCTACAGGGGGTCGGAGTTCCGGGGAGCTGTTTTTT,TRBJ2-2,16,-,TRBV20-1,TRBD1
CASSLDQIAGGGETQYF,TGTGCCAGCAGCCTCGATCAGATAGCGGGGGGCGGGGAGACCCAGTACTTC,TRBJ2-5,17,-,TRBV7-8,TRBD2
CASSVEGIMNTEAFF,TGTGCCAGCAGCGTAGAAGGGATCATGAACACTGAAGCTTTCTTT,TRBJ1-1,15,-,TRBV9,-
CASSGAGGRRDTQYF,TGCGCCAGCAGTGGTGCGGGGGGCCGTCGGGATACGCAGTATTTT,TRBJ2-3,15,-,TRBV10-1,TRBD2
CASSLDVGTYNEQFF,TGTGCCAGCAGCTTAGACGTGGGGACCTACAATGAGCAGTTCTTC,TRBJ2-1,15,few,TRBV11-1,-
CASSMGPGVGSPLHF,TGTGCCAGTAGTATGGGCCCGGGGGTCGGTTCACCCCTCCACTTT,TRBJ1-6,15,-,TRBV19,-
CASSYSRTQYF,TGTGCCAGCAGCTACTCCAGGACCCAGTACTTC,TRBJ2-5,11,-,TRBV3-1,-
CATSDRGETQYF,TGTGCCACCAGTGATCGAGGGGAGACCCAGTACTTC,TRBJ2-5,12,many,TRBV24-1,-
CASRRNEKLFF,TGTGCCAGCAGGCGTAATGAAAAACTGTTTTTT,TRBJ1-4,11,few,TRBV12-3/TRBV12-4,-
CASYGGSGNTIYF,TGTGCCTCTTACGGGGGCTCTGGAAACACCATATATTTT,TRBJ1-3,13,few,TRBV10-3,-
CASRGLAGTGANVLTF,TGTGCCAGCCGCGGACTAGCGGGGACTGGGGCCAACGTCCTGACTTTC,TRBJ2-6,16,-,TRBV2,TRBD2
CASSPRRDKAYEQYF,TGTGCCAGCAGCCCCCGCCGGGACAAAGCCTACGAGCAGTACTTC,TRBJ2-7,15,few,TRBV12-3/TRBV12-4,-
CASSLRLAPDTQYF,TGTGCCAGCAGCTTGCGGCTGGCGCCAGATACGCAGTATTTT,TRBJ2-3,14,few,TRBV7-2,-
CASSRQWGSNEKLFF,TGTGCCAGCAGCCGACAGTGGGGGAGTAATGAAAAACTGTTTTTT,TRBJ1-4,15,-,TRBV28,-
CAIRGEYEQYF,TGTGCCATCAGGGGGGAGTACGAGCAGTACTTC,TRBJ2-7,11,-,TRBV10-3,-
CASSFPHQETQYF,TGCGCCAGCAGCTTCCCCCACCAAGAGACCCAGTACTTC,TRBJ2-5,13,few,TRBV5-1,-
CASRTSGNNYGYTF,TGTGCCAGCAGGACCTCAGGGAACAACTATGGCTACACCTTC,TRBJ1-2,14,-,TRBV6-2/TRBV6-3,-
CAAKEGDAYEQYF,TGTGCCGCCAAGGAGGGCGACGCCTACGAGCAGTACTTC,TRBJ2-7,13,few,TRBV6-6,-